The 29 T cell receptor beta chains below all came from one sample that was sequenced in a study of T cell repertoires in cytomegalovirus infection. MiXCR, run by TCRdb on the reads, gives a single entry per CDR3 protein. In the table there are 500,000 or so distinct CDR3 sequences, more than 15% of which are singletons. The sample taken for sequencing was CD8+ T cells from PBMCs. The receptors were sampled from a human donor in good health (CMV status not recorded). Some clones in this sample may be carry-over from other donors' samples.

CDR3: CASSIGTRGYTF. CDR3 nucleotides: TGTGCCAGCAGCATCGGGACACGGGGCTACACCTTC. V gene TRBV9 combines with J gene TRBJ1-2; tentative D call: TRBD1 (6 bases). Between the trimmed V and J ends, which lost 4 bases and 8 bases, there was a span of 12 bases. CDR1 SGDLS and CDR2 YYNGEE come from the germline V gene. CDR3 length equals 12 residues.

This clonotype was observed at least ten times. V is TRBV7-9 and J is TRBJ2-2; TRBD1 agrees at 9 bases. Germline CDR1 reads SEHNR; CDR2 reads FQNEAQ (reference sequence). The CDR3 loop spans 15 amino acids. V lost 4 bases and J lost 4; bases outside the gene matches: 4. CDR3 sequence (DNA): TGTGCCAGCAGCTCGGGACAGGGAATCACCGGGGAGCTGTTTTTT. The encoded protein is CASSSGQGITGELFF.

J is TRBJ1-1 and V is TRBV24-1; tentatively, D is TRBD1 (6 bases). The CDR3 sequence is 13 residues long. CDR1 is KGHDR and CDR2 is SFDVKD in the germline V gene. Trimming removed 0 bases from V and 9 bases from J, with 10 bases in between. The CDR3 DNA reads as TGTGCCACCAGTGATTTGATAACAGGGAAAGCTTTCTTT. Translated, it gives CATSDLITGKAFF.

This clonotype was seen more than once but under ten times. CDR3 sequence reads: CASSERRYEQYF. The CDR3 nucleotides are TGTGCCAGCAGTGAACGGAGATACGAGCAGTACTTC. The rearrangement links TRBV2 to TRBJ2-7; D gene ambiguous. The CDR3 totals 12 residues. From germline, CDR1 is SNHLY and CDR2 FYNNEI. The V gene lost 2 bases and the J gene lost 4 bases, with 6 bases spanning the gap.

This clonotype showed up many times. J is TRBJ2-3 and V is TRBV7-2, with 9 nucleotides matching TRBD2. The CDR3 is made up of 13 amino acids. The trim removed 11 bases at V and 8 bases at J, leaving 11 bases unmatched. The germline V gene has CDR1 SGHTA and CDR2 FQGNSA. The CDR3 loop is CASRLAREGTQYF. The CDR3 DNA follows: TGTGCCTCCAGGCTAGCGCGGGAGGGTACGCAGTATTTT.

With regard to this clonotype: Given the absence of the conserved phenylalanine or tryptophan at the CDR3 end, a read error is likely. The DNA is omitted, as the CDR3 cannot be located on it reliably, and the CDR3 follows TCRdb's listing. The chain has TRBV12-3 or TRBV12-4 and TRBJ2-1; TRBD1 is the table's D call, not checked against the DNA. The CDR3 numbers 13 amino acids, ends counted. The CDR3: CASKSGNGGEQLL.

J is TRBJ2-7 and V is TRBV28, with 11 bases that match TRBD2. The CDR3 is 16 amino acids. V gave up 6 bases and J gave up 3 bases; unmatched junction bases: 10. Germline CDR1 is MDHEN and CDR2 is SYDVKM. CDR3 residues: CASRAGTSGTYYEQYF. The DNA for the CDR3 is TGTGCCAGCAGGGCCGGGACTAGCGGAACCTACTACGAGCAGTACTTC.

This clonotype was detected only a few times. The rearrangement uses TRBV7-9 and TRBJ1-1; possibly TRBD1 for D (6 bases). This CDR3 is built from 13 residues. Per germline, CDR1 SEHNR and CDR2 FQNEAQ (reference sequence). Trimming left V 5 bases short and J 8 bases short, with 15 bases between. CDR3 nucleotides: TGTGCCAGCAGCCCAGGACAGTGGCCCGAAGCTTTCTTT. Its protein product is CASSPGQWPEAFF.

About this clonotype itself: A much more abundant neighbour one base away suggests this may be a read error. V is TRBV4-1 and J is TRBJ2-2, with 7 nucleotides matching TRBD2. The CDR3 loop spans 16 amino acids. The V gene's germline CDR1 is MGHRA and CDR2 YSYEKL. CDR3 loop: CASGQRSGDNTGELFF. The CDR3, as DNA: TGCGCCAGCGGCCAAAGAAGCGGGGACAACACCGGGGAGCTGTTTTTT.

This sequence joins TRBV4-2 and TRBJ2-7; no firm D call. CDR1 and CDR2 from the germline V gene are LGHNA and YNFKEQ. This CDR3 is 16 amino acids long. Between the trimmed V and J ends, which lost 2 bases and 0 bases, there was a span of 14 bases. The CDR3 sequence is CASSQIAGVSSYEQYF. The DNA of the CDR3 is TGTGCCAGCAGCCAAATAGCTGGGGTCAGCTCCTACGAGCAGTACTTC.

The sample holds many counts of this clonotype. This chain links TRBV25-1 with TRBJ2-1; D uncertain. The CDR3 is 12 residues long. The V end was cut by 1 base, the J end by 8 bases, with 6 bases between. Germline V lookup: CDR1 MGHDK, CDR2 SYGVNS. The CDR3 loop reads CASSESGYEQFF. CDR3 DNA sequence: TGTGCCAGCAGTGAATCCGGGTATGAGCAGTTCTTC.

This clonotype appeared many times. In nucleotides, the CDR3 is TGTGCCAGCAGCTTAGAAGTACGGGATGGCTACACCTTC. Translating gives CASSLEVRDGYTF. This chain joins TRBV7-6 and TRBJ1-2; no clear D gene. In germline, CDR1 is SGHVS, CDR2 FNYEAQ. V lost 1 base and J lost 6, with 9 bases in between. This CDR3 region has 13 residues.

The V gene is TRBV7-2, the J gene TRBJ2-7; 14 positions match TRBD2. This CDR3 has 16 amino acids. The junction had 10 bases not matched to a gene; V was cut back by 5 bases and J by 7 bases. Germline CDR1 reads SGHTA; CDR2 reads FQGNSA. The DNA for the CDR3 is TGTGCCAGCAGCGCCGGACTAGCGGGGGGCTCTTGGGAGCAGTACTTC. This codes for CASSAGLAGGSWEQYF.

This clonotype was seen a few times. V and J are TRBV5-1 and TRBJ1-5, with D unresolved. Trimming left V 0 bases short and J 0 bases short, with 7 bases between. CDR3 length: 15 residues. The germline V gene has CDR1 SGHRS and CDR2 YFSETQ. As DNA, the CDR3 is TGCGCCAGCAGCTTGGCCGGCAGTAGCAATCAGCCCCAGCATTTT. Translating gives CASSLAGSSNQPQHF.

This clonotype was observed at least ten times. The chain carries TRBV7-8 and TRBJ1-2, with D possibly TRBD1 on 5 matching bases. The CDR3 consists of 13 residues. Germline V gene lookup returns CDR1 SGHVS and CDR2 FQNEAQ. V dropped 7 bases and J dropped 6 bases, with 15 bases sitting between them. DNA for the CDR3: TGTGCCAGCACCTTGGCAAGGGGTGATGGCTACACCTTC. Translated: CASTLARGDGYTF.

This clonotype has at least ten counts. The V call is TRBV11-2, the J call TRBJ2-7; 11 bases are shared with TRBD1. After removal of 3 bases from V and 4 bases from J, the junction contained 2 bases not matched to a gene. Per the germline V gene, CDR1 is SGHAT and CDR2 is FQNNGV. There are 14 residues in the CDR3. The CDR3: CASSLGQGVYEQYF. CDR3 sequence (DNA): TGTGCCAGCAGCTTGGGACAGGGGGTTTACGAGCAGTACTTC.

This clonotype was seen ten or more times. The chain carries TRBV7-9 and TRBJ2-1; D is undetermined. CDR1 is SEHNR and CDR2 is FQNEAQ in the germline V gene (reference sequence). The V end was cut by 5 bases, the J end by 9 bases, with 8 bases between. This CDR3 is 11 amino acids long. In DNA, the CDR3 is TGTGCCAGCAGCCCTAACCGTGAGCAGTTCTTC. This codes for CASSPNREQFF.

V and J are TRBV27 and TRBJ2-1; 9 bases agree with TRBD2. V lost 10 bases to trimming and J lost 2 bases; unmatched junction nucleotides: 9. CDR3 length: 15 amino acids. Germline CDR1 MNHEY, CDR2 SMNVEV (reference sequence). The CDR3 loop reads CATRGAGGTYNEQFF. The CDR3 bases are TGTGCCACCAGGGGGGCGGGAGGGACCTACAATGAGCAGTTCTTC.

The V gene is TRBV12-5, the J gene TRBJ2-7; D possibly corresponds to TRBD1 (5 bases). Trimming left V 0 bases short and J 2 bases short, with 20 bases between. The CDR3 has 18 residues. The V gene's germline CDR1 is LGHNT and CDR2 FRNRAP. CDR3 in DNA: TGTGCTAGTGGTTTGGTAAAGTTAAGACAGCTTGTAGCCTACGAGCAGTACTTC. Translating gives CASGLVKLRQLVAYEQYF.

This clonotype was counted ten times or more. Here the CDR3 DNA reads TGTGCCAGCATTCTCGGGGGGGCCGGGTACAATGAGCAGTTCTTC. Its translation: CASILGGAGYNEQFF. The rearrangement uses TRBV6-6 and TRBJ2-1; 8 bases are shared with TRBD2. Losses at the gene ends were 7 bases for V and 4 bases for J; bases not matched to a gene: 9. The length of the CDR3 is 15 residues. Looked up from germline, CDR1 is MNHNY and CDR2 is SVGAGI (reference sequence).

The rearrangement joins TRBV2 to TRBJ2-5; weak D call: TRBD2 (5 bases). Trimming removed 0 bases at V and 0 bases at J, with 11 bases between. Germline CDR1 reads SNHLY; CDR2 reads FYNNEI. The CDR3 contains 16 residues. CDR3 in amino acids: CASSEAGVSYQETQYF. Here the CDR3 DNA reads TGTGCCAGCAGTGAAGCGGGAGTCTCATACCAAGAGACCCAGTACTTC.

Many counts were recorded for this clonotype. The rearrangement joins TRBV7-9 to TRBJ2-7; TRBD2 agrees at 10 bases. The V gene's germline CDR1 is SEHNR and CDR2 FQNEAQ (reference sequence). The CDR3 covers 14 residues. After removal of 3 bases from V and 3 bases from J, the junction contained 2 bases not matched to a gene. CDR3 sequence reads: CASSLERGGYEQYF. The CDR3 region has the DNA TGTGCCAGCAGCTTGGAGCGGGGGGGCTACGAGCAGTACTTC.

There are many counts of this clonotype. The chain has TRBV5-8 and TRBJ2-1; no reliable D call. With 2 bases removed from V and 5 bases from J, the gap between germline ends came to 8 bases. CDR1 is SGHTS and CDR2 is YDEGEE in the germline V gene. This CDR3 has 13 residues. The CDR3 here is CASSLFRNNEQFF. The CDR3 DNA reads TGTGCCAGCAGCTTATTCAGAAACAATGAGCAGTTCTTC. Supplemented by reference TRBV5-8 and TRBJ2-1, the full variable domain reads EAGVTQSPTHLIKTRGQQATLRCSPISGHTSVYWYQQALGLGLQFLLWYDEGEERNRGNFPPRFSGRQFPNYSSELNVNALELEDSALYLCASSLFRNNEQFFGPGTRLTVL.

The table lists this clonotype with a count of one. A read error may explain this, as a much larger clone is one base away. The conserved phenylalanine or tryptophan normally closing the CDR3 is absent here, so this likely arose from a read error. J is TRBJ2-1 and V is TRBV6-5; 9 bases map to TRBD2. The CDR3 runs 13 residues. V lost 7 bases, J lost 4 bases, and 2 bases stayed unmatched. Germline assignment: CDR1 MNHEY and CDR2 SVGAGI. CDR3 sequence (DNA): TGTGCCAGCACTAGCGGGGATTACAATGAGCAGTTCTTA. This translates into CASTSGDYNEQFL.

The rearrangement joins TRBV9 to TRBJ1-3; unclear D gene. CDR3 length: 16 residues. Trimming shortened V by 0 bases and J by 0 bases, and 10 bases separated the two germline ends. Germline CDR1 and CDR2: SGDLS and YYNGEE. The CDR3 DNA is TGTGCCAGCAGCGTAGATCGGAGATTCTCTGGAAACACCATATATTTT. Translation gives CASSVDRRFSGNTIYF.

The table lists this clonotype with a few counts. This sequence joins TRBV28 and TRBJ2-1; D perhaps matches TRBD1 (5 bases). The germline CDR1 and CDR2 sequences are MDHEN and SYDVKM. Trimming removed 5 bases at V and 0 bases at J, with 14 bases between. CDR3 length: 16 residues. This CDR3 is CASSPGFRSSYNEQFF. In nucleotides, the CDR3 is TGTGCCAGCAGTCCAGGGTTTCGGAGCTCCTACAATGAGCAGTTCTTC. Combining the CDR3 with reference TRBV28 and TRBJ2-1 gives the whole variable domain DVKVTQSSRYLVKRTGEKVFLECVQDMDHENMFWYRQDPGLGLRLIYFSYDVKMKEKGDIPEGYSVSREKKERFSLILESASTNQTSMYLCASSPGFRSSYNEQFFGPGTRLTVL.

This chain joins TRBV2 and TRBJ1-2; D not certain. The CDR3 covers 14 residues. V shed 6 bases and J shed 3 bases, with 14 bases lying between them. Germline assignment: CDR1 SNHLY and CDR2 FYNNEI. CDR3 in amino acids: CASSAGSAYYGYTF. The CDR3 DNA reads as TGTGCCAGCAGCGCGGGGTCAGCATACTATGGCTACACCTTC.

This clonotype came up many times. J is TRBJ1-2 and V is TRBV12-3 or TRBV12-4; 8 bases fit TRBD1. The CDR3 extends over 17 amino acids. V lost 0 bases, J lost 4 bases, and 10 bases stayed unmatched. The CDR3 DNA sequence: TGTGCCAGCAGTTTAGCCTCTTCCTCAGGGGGCAGCTATGGCTACACCTTC. The encoded protein is CASSLASSSGGSYGYTF.

The rearrangement links TRBV5-6 to TRBJ2-5, with 8 bases fitting TRBD2. CDR1 is SGHDT, CDR2 YYEEEE, per germline. This CDR3 is built from 15 residues. The junction had 8 bases not matched to a gene; V was cut back by 7 bases and J by 0 bases. The CDR3 region is CASAGGGPYQETQYF. The CDR3 DNA follows: TGTGCCAGCGCGGGCGGGGGGCCGTACCAAGAGACCCAGTACTTC.